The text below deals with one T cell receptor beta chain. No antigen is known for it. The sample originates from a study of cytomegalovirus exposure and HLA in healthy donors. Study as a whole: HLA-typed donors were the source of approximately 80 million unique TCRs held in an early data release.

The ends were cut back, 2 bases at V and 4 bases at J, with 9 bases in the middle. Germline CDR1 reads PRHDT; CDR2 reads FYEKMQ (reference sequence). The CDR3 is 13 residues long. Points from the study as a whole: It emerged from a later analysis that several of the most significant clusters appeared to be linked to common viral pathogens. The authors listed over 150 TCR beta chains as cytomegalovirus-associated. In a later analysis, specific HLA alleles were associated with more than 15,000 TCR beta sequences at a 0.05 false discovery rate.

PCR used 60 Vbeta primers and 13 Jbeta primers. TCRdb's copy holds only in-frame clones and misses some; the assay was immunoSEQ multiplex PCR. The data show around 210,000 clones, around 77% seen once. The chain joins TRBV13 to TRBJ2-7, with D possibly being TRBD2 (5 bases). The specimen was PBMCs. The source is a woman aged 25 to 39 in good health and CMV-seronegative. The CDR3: CASSLPGGYEQYF. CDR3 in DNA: TGTGCCAGCAGCTTACCAGGAGGTTACGAGCAGTACTTC.